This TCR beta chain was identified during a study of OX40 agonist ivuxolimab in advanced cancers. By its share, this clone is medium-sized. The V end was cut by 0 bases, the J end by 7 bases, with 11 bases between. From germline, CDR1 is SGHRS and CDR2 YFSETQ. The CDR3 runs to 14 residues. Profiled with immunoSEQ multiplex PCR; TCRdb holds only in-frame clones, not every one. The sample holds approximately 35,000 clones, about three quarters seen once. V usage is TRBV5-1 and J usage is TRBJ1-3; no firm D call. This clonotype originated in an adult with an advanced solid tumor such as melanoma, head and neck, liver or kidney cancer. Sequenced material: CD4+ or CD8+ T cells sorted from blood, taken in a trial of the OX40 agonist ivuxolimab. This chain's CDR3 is CASSLEGHVNTIYF. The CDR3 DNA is TGCGCCAGCAGCTTGGAGGGCCATGTCAACACCATATATTTT.